Listed here are 19 T cell receptor beta chains from one sample, sequenced in a study of T cells after yellow fever vaccination. TCRdb re-derived calls from the 5' RACE reads in MiXCR, one entry per CDR3 protein. The data contain some 560,000 distinct CDR3 sequences, around a sixth of them singletons. The source was PBMCs, collected 5 days after the first yellow fever vaccination. These receptors were collected from a man between 18 and 29 years old who received the YFV17D yellow fever vaccine.

This clonotype was seen more than once but under ten times. This chain links TRBV5-1 with TRBJ2-1; TRBD2 might be the D (7 bases). There are 15 residues in the CDR3. Germline loops: CDR1 SGHRS, CDR2 YFSETQ. V lost 7 bases and J 6 bases, leaving 20 bases between the germline ends. The CDR3 DNA reads TGCGCCAGCGGACACAAAAGCGGGGACACCAATGAGCAGTTCTTC. Protein product: CASGHKSGDTNEQFF.

This clonotype was detected only a few times. The chain has TRBV27 and TRBJ1-1; 10 bases fit TRBD1. The V gene's germline CDR1 is MNHEY and CDR2 SMNVEV (reference sequence). This CDR3 contains 17 residues. Losses at the gene ends were 6 bases for V and 4 bases for J; bases not matched to a gene: 14. The CDR3 DNA reads TGTGCCAGCAGATTCAGAGGGACAGGGGAGGCAGCCACTGAAGCTTTCTTT. Translation: CASRFRGTGEAATEAFF.

In this sample, this clonotype turned up a few times. The chain links TRBV10-3 to TRBJ2-6, with TRBD2 as a possible D gene (5 bases). Germline CDR1 ENHRY, CDR2 SYGVKD. The CDR3 is made up of 15 amino acids. Trimming took 9 bases from V and 2 from J, leaving 14 bases between them. The CDR3 loop reads CAIQEGNTGANVLTF. CDR3 nucleotide sequence: TGTGCCATACAAGAGGGTAACACTGGGGCCAACGTCCTGACTTTC.

V is TRBV6-1 and J is TRBJ1-1, with a weak D call TRBD1 (6 bases). Trimming removed 6 bases at V and 0 bases at J, with 14 bases between. The length of the CDR3 is 15 residues. CDR1 is MNHNS, CDR2 SASEGT, per germline. CDR3 amino acids: CASRRGGEVNTEAFF. The CDR3 coding sequence is TGTGCCAGCAGGAGGGGGGGCGAGGTGAACACTGAAGCTTTCTTT.

In its sample, this clonotype was seen a few times. The chain is built from TRBV27 and TRBJ1-1, with D possibly matching TRBD1 (5 bases). CDR1 MNHEY and CDR2 SMNVEV come from the germline V gene (reference sequence). V was shortened by 2 bases and J by 3 bases, with 10 bases between the two germline ends. This CDR3 is built from 14 residues. CDR3 protein: CASSLSGGDTEAFF. Here the CDR3 DNA reads TGTGCCAGCAGTTTAAGCGGGGGAGACACTGAAGCTTTCTTT.

V gene TRBV19 combines with J gene TRBJ1-5, with a tentative D call TRBD1 (6 bases). The CDR3 loop spans 14 amino acids. CDR1 and CDR2 (germline): LNHDA, SQIVND (reference sequence). Trimming took 7 bases from V and 3 from J, leaving 13 bases between them. In DNA, the CDR3 is TGTGCCAGTAATAAGGGGGGTTTCAATCAGCCCCAGCATTTT. It translates to CASNKGGFNQPQHF.

The J gene is TRBJ2-5, the V gene TRBV5-1; D is unresolved. Trimming removed 1 base at V and 1 base at J, with 14 bases between. This CDR3 spans 16 amino acids. Germline lookup yields CDR1 SGHRS and CDR2 YFSETQ. The CDR3 DNA sequence: TGCGCCAGCAGCTTGTTTTCAGGAGAAGGCCAAGAGACCCAGTACTTC. Its protein product is CASSLFSGEGQETQYF.

The V call is TRBV5-1, the J call TRBJ2-2; weak D call: TRBD1 (6 bases). The CDR3 extends over 16 amino acids. The V and J ends lost 4 bases and 4 bases respectively, with 17 bases between them. Germline loops: CDR1 SGHRS, CDR2 YFSETQ. The CDR3 region has the DNA TGCGCCAGCAGCGTACAGGTCCTGGGGGCCACCGGGGAGCTGTTTTTT. Translation: CASSVQVLGATGELFF.

This chain links TRBV6-1 with TRBJ2-1; D possibly corresponds to TRBD2 (5 bases). Trimming left V 6 bases short and J 5 bases short, with 14 bases between. The CDR3 runs to 14 residues. Germline V gene lookup returns CDR1 MNHNS and CDR2 SASEGT. The CDR3 is CASSAAGWNNEQFF. In DNA, the CDR3 is TGTGCCAGCAGCGCCGCGGGCTGGAACAATGAGCAGTTCTTC.

There are a few counts of this clonotype. The chain uses TRBV20-1 and TRBJ2-7; D uncertain. This CDR3 comprises 11 residues. Germline assignment: CDR1 DFQATT and CDR2 SNEGSKA (reference sequence). V lost 0 bases and J 4 bases, leaving 4 bases between the germline ends. CDR3 in amino acids: CSAREEYEQYV. In DNA, the CDR3 is TGCAGTGCTAGAGAGGAGTACGAGCAGTACGTC.

This clonotype was counted a few times. The chain carries TRBV10-3 and TRBJ1-5; D remains ambiguous. The V end was cut by 2 bases, the J end by 9 bases, with 11 bases between. The length of the CDR3 is 13 residues. CDR1 is ENHRY and CDR2 is SYGVKD in the germline V gene. As DNA, the CDR3 is TGTGCCATCAGTGAGGGAGCGGAAGGGCCCCAGCATTTT. As protein: CAISEGAEGPQHF.

V gene TRBV6-5 combines with J gene TRBJ2-5, with D possibly TRBD2 on 6 matching bases. The CDR3 spans 15 residues. The V end lost 0 bases, the J end lost 1 base, and 9 bases lay between the germline ends. CDR1 and CDR2 from the germline V gene are MNHEY and SVGAGI. CDR3 DNA: TGTGCCAGCAGTTACTCGAACGGGGGCCAAGAGACCCAGTACTTC. It yields the protein CASSYSNGGQETQYF.

The rearrangement joins TRBV7-3 to TRBJ2-5; D is undetermined. The CDR3 loop spans 14 amino acids. Looked up from germline, CDR1 is SGHTA and CDR2 is FQGTGA. V gave up 4 bases and J gave up 4 bases, with 13 bases separating them. The CDR3 reads CASSSGSMGETQYF. The CDR3, as DNA: TGTGCCAGCAGCTCCGGAAGTATGGGAGAGACCCAGTACTTC.

This clonotype was seen only a few times. This chain links TRBV7-9 with TRBJ2-1; D might be TRBD1 (7 bases). This CDR3 spans 16 amino acids. V gave up 3 bases and J gave up 5 bases, with 17 bases separating them. Germline V CDR1 and CDR2: SEHNR, FQNEAQ (reference sequence). The CDR3 is CASSLEGAFLDNEQFF. The DNA for the CDR3 is TGTGCCAGCAGCTTGGAGGGGGCGTTTCTCGACAATGAGCAGTTCTTC.

The table lists this clonotype with a few counts. This sequence joins TRBV3-1 and TRBJ2-1, with TRBD1 as a possible D gene (5 bases). The CDR3 is made up of 13 amino acids. Trimming took off 2 bases at V and 13 bases at J, with 15 bases between the two ends. Germline V gives CDR1 LGHDT, CDR2 YNNKEL (reference sequence). CDR3 loop: CASSQWGPGSQFF. CDR3 DNA sequence: TGTGCCAGCAGCCAATGGGGCCCGGGTAGTCAGTTCTTC.

The chain employs TRBV4-1 and TRBJ2-7, with a weak D call TRBD1 (6 bases). The V end lost 3 bases, the J end lost 6 bases, and 21 bases lay between the germline ends. This CDR3 is built from 16 residues. Germline values: CDR1 MGHRA, CDR2 YSYEKL. CDR3 sequence (DNA): TGCGCCAGCAGCCAGGCGGCCGGGACAACACCCAGCGAGCAGTACTTC. Translating gives CASSQAAGTTPSEQYF.

In this sample, this clonotype turned up many times. This chain uses TRBV5-1 with TRBJ1-1; tentatively, D is TRBD1 (6 bases). Between the trimmed V and J ends, which lost 0 bases and 0 bases, there was a span of 15 bases. The germline V gene encodes CDR1 SGHRS and CDR2 YFSETQ. This CDR3 is built from 17 residues. In nucleotides, the CDR3 is TGCGCCAGCAGCTTGGGGGGTCCCGGGGGCATGAACACTGAAGCTTTCTTT. Translated, it gives CASSLGGPGGMNTEAFF.

The V call is TRBV2, the J call TRBJ1-5; tentative D call: TRBD1 (6 bases). The germline CDR1 and CDR2 sequences are SNHLY and FYNNEI. V shed 5 bases and J shed 5 bases, with 16 bases lying between them. The CDR3 loop spans 15 amino acids. The CDR3 DNA follows: TGTGCCAGCAGTCTTATGATCGGGGGCGATCAGCCCCAGCATTTT. It encodes CASSLMIGGDQPQHF.

This clonotype was counted between two and nine times. This chain uses TRBV6-1 with TRBJ1-5; tentative D call: TRBD1 (5 bases). There are 16 residues in the CDR3. In germline, CDR1 is MNHNS, CDR2 SASEGT. V was trimmed by 0 bases and J by 9 bases, leaving 18 bases between them. CDR3 in DNA: TGTGCCAGCAGTGAAGCTGCGGGAGGGGCGTTTTTGCCCCAGCATTTT. This sequence encodes CASSEAAGGAFLPQHF.